The 29 T cell receptor beta chains listed next were all sequenced from one sample in a study of blood T cells in healthy people across ages. Together with a sample-barcoded 5' primer, a J-beta primer mix was included in a second PCR lasting roughly 6 to 12 cycles. MiXCR, run by TCRdb on the 5' RACE reads, gives a single entry per CDR3 protein. The table includes around 800,000 distinct CDR3 sequences, around 50% detected once. Sequencing was performed on blood. Receptors were obtained from a man older than 75 in good health.

For this clonotype: This may stem from a read error, because a much larger clone lies one nucleotide away. The chain recombines TRBV7-3 with TRBJ2-1; perhaps TRBD1 as D (6 bases). TRBJ2-7 explains the end of the DNA better; the J call may be wrong. This CDR3 is 16 amino acids long. Germline CDR1 reads SGHTA; CDR2 reads FQGTGA. CDR3 sequence reads: CASSELEEGQNNEQYF. CDR3 DNA: TGTGCCAGCAGCGAATTAGAAGAGGGACAAAACAATGAGCAGTACTTC.

This sequence joins TRBV5-1 and TRBJ2-1, with D possibly TRBD1 on 6 matching bases. CDR1 SGHRS and CDR2 YFSETQ come from the germline V gene. CDR3 size: 14 residues. The V end lost 0 bases, the J end lost 5 bases, and 9 bases lay between the germline ends. CDR3 protein: CASSLGQANNEQFF. In nucleotides, the CDR3 is TGCGCCAGCAGCTTGGGACAGGCCAACAATGAGCAGTTCTTC.

This clonotype occurred a few times. The chain couples TRBV20-1 to TRBJ2-5; D is possibly TRBD1 (6 bases). The V gene's germline CDR1 is DFQATT and CDR2 SNEGSKA (reference sequence). The CDR3 is made up of 12 amino acids. The V and J ends lost 3 bases and 7 bases respectively, with 12 bases between them. CDR3 nucleotide sequence: TGCAGTGCTAGTCACAGGGTCGGGACCCAGTACTTC. It translates to CSASHRVGTQYF.

This chain links TRBV7-8 with TRBJ2-2; TRBD2 matches at 7 bases. Losses at the gene ends were 1 base for V and 1 base for J; bases not matched to a gene: 6. The V gene's germline CDR1 is SGHVS and CDR2 FQNEAQ. This CDR3 contains 17 residues. DNA of the CDR3: TGTGCCAGCAGCTTAGTCGGGAGGACCCTGAACACCGGGGAGCTGTTTTTT. It encodes CASSLVGRTLNTGELFF.

This clonotype was found a few times. This rearrangement joins TRBV3-1 to TRBJ2-1; 8 nucleotides match TRBD1. After removal of 1 base from V and 5 bases from J, the junction contained 13 bases not matched to a gene. Germline V gene sequence: CDR1 LGHDT, CDR2 YNNKEL (reference sequence). The CDR3 extends over 18 amino acids. CDR3 DNA: TGTGCCAGCAGCCAAGGCGTGTCAGGGGGCATATTGGACAATGAGCAGTTCTTC. It encodes CASSQGVSGGILDNEQFF.

V is TRBV14 and J is TRBJ2-3; D gene uncertain. The CDR3 consists of 11 residues. CDR1 and CDR2 from the germline V gene are SGHDN and FVKESK. V was pared by 1 base and J by 8 bases, with 4 bases between. The CDR3 here is CASSQVRTQYF. As DNA, the CDR3 is TGTGCCAGCAGCCAAGTCCGTACGCAGTATTTT.

This chain connects TRBV4-2 to TRBJ2-2; D is possibly TRBD1 (6 bases). The V gene's germline CDR1 is LGHNA and CDR2 YNFKEQ. V dropped 3 bases and J dropped 0 bases, with 11 bases sitting between them. There are 16 residues in the CDR3. CDR3 coding DNA: TGTGCCAGCAGCCAGGCCGGGACAACGAACACCGGGGAGCTGTTTTTT. Translation: CASSQAGTTNTGELFF.

The chain combines TRBV19 with TRBJ1-5; possible D gene TRBD1, 6 bases. Trimming cost V 6 bases and J 5 bases, with 20 bases left between them. The CDR3 spans 16 residues. Germline loops: CDR1 LNHDA, CDR2 SQIVND (reference sequence). The CDR3, as DNA: TGTGCCAGTAGCCTGAGGGGGGGCCGTACGGATCAGCCCCAGCATTTT. This gives the protein CASSLRGGRTDQPQHF.

In DNA, the CDR3 is TGCAGTGCTAGAGGAGGTGTTAGCGGCGATGAGCAGTTCTTC. Amino acid sequence: CSARGGVSGDEQFF. V gene TRBV20-1 combines with J gene TRBJ2-1, with D possibly TRBD2 on 6 matching bases. Germline CDR1 reads DFQATT; CDR2 reads SNEGSKA (reference sequence). This CDR3 has 14 residues. Trimming took off 1 base at V and 8 bases at J, with 15 bases between the two ends.

The genes are TRBV12-3 or TRBV12-4 and TRBJ2-3; the match to TRBD2 covers 10 bases. The CDR3 spans 14 residues. The V gene end was trimmed by 8 bases and the J gene end by 6 bases; junction bases not matched to a gene: 8. The CDR3, as DNA: TGTGCCAGCGGGCCTAGCGGGAGAGTGGATACGCAGTATTTT. Amino acids: CASGPSGRVDTQYF.

The chain has TRBV30 and TRBJ2-5; D is ambiguous. V gave up 2 bases and J gave up 4 bases, with 11 bases separating them. CDR1 is GTSNPN and CDR2 is SVGIG in the germline V gene (reference sequence). CDR3 size: 13 residues. The CDR3 protein is CAWSIQVRETQYF. The CDR3 DNA sequence: TGTGCCTGGAGTATCCAGGTTCGAGAGACCCAGTACTTC.

V gene TRBV29-1 combines with J gene TRBJ1-1, with 9 positions matching TRBD1. Germline V gene sequence: CDR1 SQVTM, CDR2 ANQGSEA. V dropped 2 bases and J dropped 5; count of bases not matched to a gene: 9. There are 15 residues in the CDR3. CDR3 region: CSVEPRRGTGTEAFF. The CDR3 DNA follows: TGCAGCGTTGAACCCCGGAGAGGGACAGGGACTGAAGCTTTCTTT.

The chain joins TRBV7-9 to TRBJ2-3; TRBD1 might be the D (6 bases). The CDR3 totals 12 residues. V was clipped by 4 bases and J by 6 bases, with 8 bases between them. Germline CDR1 and CDR2: SEHNR and FQNEAQ (reference sequence). Here the CDR3 reads CASSWGQDTQYF. The CDR3 bases are TGTGCCAGCAGCTGGGGGCAGGATACGCAGTATTTT.

The chain recombines TRBV9 with TRBJ1-5; tentative D call: TRBD1 (5 bases). The CDR3 loop spans 14 amino acids. Germline lookup yields CDR1 SGDLS and CDR2 YYNGEE. The V end was cut by 0 bases, the J end by 9 bases, with 13 bases between. CDR3 protein: CASSVGDPPSPQHF. CDR3 DNA: TGTGCCAGCAGCGTAGGGGACCCACCGTCGCCCCAGCATTTT. The full variable domain, its missing parts supplied by reference TRBV9 and TRBJ1-5, is DSGVTQTPKHLITATGQRVTLRCSPRSGDLSVYWYQQSLDQGLQFLIQYYNGEERAKGNILERFSAQQFPDLHSELNLSSLELGDSALYFCASSVGDPPSPQHFGDGTRLSIL.

This sequence joins TRBV2 and TRBJ1-5; 8 nucleotides match TRBD1. The germline V gene has CDR1 SNHLY and CDR2 FYNNEI. This CDR3 spans 16 amino acids. Trimming took 6 bases from V and 6 from J; bases not matched to a gene: 13. The CDR3 here is CASRATDRGEGQPQHF. In DNA, the CDR3 is TGTGCCAGCAGGGCGACCGACAGGGGAGAAGGTCAGCCCCAGCATTTT.

This clonotype appeared a few times. The rearrangement joins TRBV12-3 or TRBV12-4 to TRBJ2-7; TRBD1 agrees at 8 bases. V lost 6 bases, J lost 2 bases, and 6 bases stayed unmatched. The CDR3 contains 14 residues. The DNA of the CDR3 is TGTGCCAGCAGGCCCGGGACAGGCCCCTACGAGCAGTACTTC. Protein: CASRPGTGPYEQYF.

The table lists this clonotype with a few counts. The V and J genes are TRBV12-3 or TRBV12-4 and TRBJ2-7; no firm D call. The V end lost 5 bases, the J end lost 1 base, and 12 bases lay between the germline ends. The CDR3 has 14 residues. The CDR3 loop reads CASSVDLESYEQYF. The CDR3, as DNA: TGTGCCAGCAGTGTGGACCTAGAGTCCTACGAGCAGTACTTC.

This clonotype appeared once. V usage is TRBV19 and J usage is TRBJ2-5, with no clear D. Trimming took off 4 bases at V and 3 bases at J, with 12 bases between the two ends. Germline V gene sequence: CDR1 LNHDA, CDR2 SQIVND (reference sequence). This CDR3 has 14 amino acids. CDR3 sequence: CASSKLDLEETQYF. CDR3 in DNA: TGTGCCAGTAGTAAACTCGATTTAGAAGAGACCCAGTACTTC.

This chain links TRBV7-2 with TRBJ2-4, with a possible D match to TRBD2 (6 bases). Germline-derived CDR1 and CDR2 are SGHTA and FQGNSA. The CDR3 length is 17 residues. The ends were cut back, 1 base at V and 4 bases at J, with 17 bases in the middle. The chain's CDR3 is CASSLDGGSERKNIQYF. CDR3 nucleotide sequence: TGTGCCAGCAGCTTAGACGGAGGGTCAGAGAGAAAAAACATTCAGTACTTC.

V and J are TRBV12-3 or TRBV12-4 and TRBJ2-3; perhaps TRBD1 as D (5 bases). The CDR3 extends over 13 amino acids. Trimming pared 8 bases from V and 0 bases from J, leaving 9 bases between. The CDR3 loop is CASQRTSTDTQYF. In DNA form, the CDR3 reads TGTGCCAGCCAAAGGACAAGCACAGATACGCAGTATTTT.

The chain recombines TRBV14 with TRBJ2-1; D may match TRBD1 or TRBD2 (5 bases each). The ends were cut back, 4 bases at V and 11 bases at J, with 9 bases in the middle. The CDR3 loop spans 11 amino acids. CDR1 and CDR2 from the germline V gene are SGHDN and FVKESK. The DNA of the CDR3 is TGTGCCAGCAGCCCGGGACCGCAGCAGTTCTTC. It codes for CASSPGPQQFF.

The gene calls are TRBV5-5 and TRBJ2-1, with D uncertain. Germline CDR1 is SGHKS and CDR2 is YYEKEE (reference sequence). This CDR3 comprises 15 residues. The V end was cut by 3 bases, the J end by 4 bases, with 14 bases between. The CDR3 nucleotides read TGTGCCAGCAGCTCTGCTACGGGTGCTTACAATGAGCAGTTCTTC. It specifies CASSSATGAYNEQFF.

At least ten counts were recorded for this clonotype. The chain links TRBV29-1 to TRBJ2-7; TRBD1 might be the D (6 bases). The CDR3 consists of 16 residues. Per the germline V gene, CDR1 is SQVTM and CDR2 is ANQGSEA. V dropped 6 bases and J dropped 3 bases, with 24 bases sitting between them. In DNA form, the CDR3 reads TGCAGCGTCCAGGAATGGGGGCAAGGATCGATCTACGAGCAGTACTTC. As protein: CSVQEWGQGSIYEQYF.

Ten or more counts support this clonotype. The J gene is TRBJ1-5, the V gene TRBV12-3 or TRBV12-4, with D possibly TRBD1 on 5 matching bases. V dropped 3 bases and J dropped 2 bases, with 11 bases sitting between them. The CDR3 contains 15 residues. The CDR3 region is CASSLRGGGNQPQHF. The CDR3 bases are TGTGCCAGCAGTTTGAGGGGTGGTGGCAATCAGCCCCAGCATTTT.

This clonotype was recorded a few times. The J gene is TRBJ2-1, the V gene TRBV2; 10 nucleotides line up with TRBD2. CDR1 and CDR2 (germline): SNHLY, FYNNEI. This CDR3 contains 18 residues. V lost 3 bases and J lost 0; bases outside the gene matches: 8. CDR3 coding DNA: TGTGCCAGCAGTGATACGGGGACTAGCGAGAGCTCCTACAATGAGCAGTTCTTC. Encoded protein: CASSDTGTSESSYNEQFF.

J is TRBJ2-7 and V is TRBV29-1; 10 bases agree with TRBD2. CDR3 length: 18 amino acids. V was pared by 0 bases and J by 1 base, with 12 bases of the junction left unmatched. CDR1 is SQVTM and CDR2 is ANQGSEA in the germline V gene. The CDR3 loop reads CSVEEASGSYLLSYEQYF. The CDR3 coding sequence is TGCAGCGTTGAAGAGGCTAGCGGGAGTTACTTATTGTCCTACGAGCAGTACTTC.

The CDR3 DNA reads as TGCGCCAGCAGCCAGGACAGAAACAAGACCTACAATGAGCAGTTCTTC. This sequence encodes CASSQDRNKTYNEQFF. This rearrangement joins TRBV5-1 to TRBJ2-1, with D possibly TRBD1 on 6 matching bases. CDR3 length equals 16 residues. CDR1 and CDR2 (germline): SGHRS, YFSETQ. V lost 4 bases and J 2 bases, leaving 16 bases between the germline ends.

The chain employs TRBV29-1 and TRBJ2-5, with D possibly TRBD1 on 6 matching bases. The germline gives CDR1 SQVTM, CDR2 ANQGSEA. The CDR3 extends over 13 amino acids. V lost 7 bases, J lost 4 bases, and 16 bases lay in between. In nucleotides, the CDR3 is TGCAGCGCCAAACAGGGTTCGGGAGAGACCCAGTACTTC. This encodes CSAKQGSGETQYF.

A note on this clonotype: Relative to the germline gene, one junction end is altered; a read error may explain this. The rearrangement links TRBV7-9 to TRBJ2-1; D not certain. Germline V CDR1 and CDR2: SEHNR, FQNEAQ (reference sequence). CDR3 size: 15 residues. The CDR3 DNA follows: TGTGCCGGCAGCAACTCGCACGGAGCTTACAATGAGCAGTTCTTC. This translates into CAGSNSHGAYNEQFF.